The rows below give T cell receptor beta chains drawn from one sample of a study of cytomegalovirus exposure and HLA in healthy donors. Method: immunoSEQ multiplex PCR; TCRdb's copy keeps in-frame clones and lacks some. The sample includes some 130,000 clones, approximately 84% of them seen just once. The material sequenced was PBMCs. The receptors come from a man aged 25 to 40 in good health and CMV-seropositive. The CDR3 runs from the conserved cysteine through the conserved F or W. The order of the fields is clone size, D gene, V gene, J gene, CDR3 DNA, CDR3 protein. D genes are given only for firm matches. Clone size, where shown, is once, few, many, or a class for clones that have expanded.

clone size: NA; D gene: NA; V gene: TRBV7-8; J gene: TRBJ2-7; CDR3 DNA: TGTGCCAGCAGCTCGCCCAGGGTTCGTTCCTACGAGCAGTACTTC; CDR3 protein: CASSSPRVRSYEQYF
clone size: NA; D gene: TRBD2; V gene: TRBV7-2; J gene: TRBJ2-3; CDR3 DNA: TGTGCCAGCAGCTTAGGGACTAGCGGGGAGGATACGCAGTATTTT; CDR3 protein: CASSLGTSGEDTQYF
clone size: NA; D gene: NA; V gene: TRBV5-1; J gene: TRBJ1-1; CDR3 DNA: TGCGCCAGCAGCTTTCTAGACACCAGGGGTGAAGCTTTCTTT; CDR3 protein: CASSFLDTRGEAFF
clone size: NA; D gene: NA; V gene: TRBV4-3; J gene: TRBJ2-7; CDR3 DNA: TGCGCCAGCAGCCAAGGTTGGTGGGAGATTCACGAGCAGTACTTC; CDR3 protein: CASSQGWWEIHEQYF
clone size: NA; D gene: NA; V gene: TRBV5-1; J gene: TRBJ2-7; CDR3 DNA: TGCGCCAGCAGCTTGGCCACGGGCGGGGGCGTTTACGAGCAGTACTTC; CDR3 protein: CASSLATGGGVYEQYF
clone size: once; D gene: NA; V gene: TRBV19; J gene: TRBJ1-2; CDR3 DNA: TGTGCCACCTATTCGGGTAGGGACTCTAACTATGGCTACACCTTC; CDR3 protein: CATYSGRDSNYGYTF
clone size: NA; D gene: NA; V gene: TRBV19; J gene: TRBJ1-3; CDR3 DNA: TGTGCCAGTAGTGAATCCACAGGGCCTGGAAACACCATATATTTT; CDR3 protein: CASSESTGPGNTIYF
clone size: NA; D gene: NA; V gene: TRBV7-2; J gene: TRBJ1-1; CDR3 DNA: TGTGCCAGCAGCTTAGTCAGGGGTGGGAACACTGAAGCTTTCTTT; CDR3 protein: CASSLVRGGNTEAFF
clone size: NA; D gene: TRBD1; V gene: TRBV2; J gene: TRBJ1-2; CDR3 DNA: TGTGCCAGCAACCCGGGACAGTACTTCCATGGCTACACCTTC; CDR3 protein: CASNPGQYFHGYTF
clone size: NA; D gene: TRBD2; V gene: TRBV9; J gene: TRBJ2-3; CDR3 DNA: TGTGCCAGCGGGCGACTAGCGGGAGTTGGAGATACGCAGTATTTT; CDR3 protein: CASGRLAGVGDTQYF
clone size: many; D gene: TRBD2; V gene: TRBV10-1; J gene: TRBJ2-4; CDR3 DNA: TGCGCCAGCGGACCTAGCGGGGGCCGGGAAAACATTCAGTACTTC; CDR3 protein: CASGPSGGRENIQYF
clone size: NA; D gene: NA; V gene: TRBV6-5; J gene: TRBJ2-7; CDR3 DNA: TGTGCCAGCAGTTACTCTCGTAGGGGGTACGAGCAGTACTTC; CDR3 protein: CASSYSRRGYEQYF
clone size: once; D gene: NA; V gene: TRBV27; J gene: TRBJ1-1; CDR3 DNA: TGTGCCAGCAGTCCGGGGAGGAACACTGAAGCTTTCTTT; CDR3 protein: CASSPGRNTEAFF
clone size: NA; D gene: NA; V gene: TRBV19; J gene: TRBJ1-2; CDR3 DNA: TGTGCCAGTAGTATCCCAGGGGAGTCCTATGGCTACACCTTC; CDR3 protein: CASSIPGESYGYTF
clone size: NA; D gene: TRBD2; V gene: TRBV6-6; J gene: TRBJ2-3; CDR3 DNA: TGTGCCAGCAGTTACTCGGGTGCGGGGGGGGCAGATACGCAGTATTTT; CDR3 protein: CASSYSGAGGADTQYF
clone size: once; D gene: NA; V gene: TRBV7-9; J gene: TRBJ1-1; CDR3 DNA: TGTGCCAGCAGCTTAGGGATGGACAGGAACACTGAAGCTTTCTTT; CDR3 protein: CASSLGMDRNTEAFF
clone size: NA; D gene: TRBD2; V gene: TRBV7-2; J gene: TRBJ2-3; CDR3 DNA: TGTGCCAGCAGCTTAGGACTAGCGGGGGGCACAGATACGCAGTATTTT; CDR3 protein: CASSLGLAGGTDTQYF
clone size: NA; D gene: NA; V gene: TRBV4-1; J gene: TRBJ1-1; CDR3 DNA: TGCGCCAGCAGCCAAGATACCGGGTTCCACACTGAAGCTTTCTTT; CDR3 protein: CASSQDTGFHTEAFF
clone size: NA; D gene: TRBD1; V gene: TRBV6-1; J gene: TRBJ1-2; CDR3 DNA: TGTGCCAGCAGGGGACAGGGTCGCTATGGCTACACCTTC; CDR3 protein: CASRGQGRYGYTF
clone size: NA; D gene: NA; V gene: TRBV9; J gene: TRBJ1-2; CDR3 DNA: TGTGCCAGCAGCGTAGCGGATGAGGGTGGCTACACCTTC; CDR3 protein: CASSVADEGGYTF
clone size: NA; D gene: TRBD1; V gene: TRBV5-6; J gene: TRBJ2-7; CDR3 DNA: TGTGCCAGCAGCCTCAGACAGGGTAGTATTCCCTACGAGCAGTACTTC; CDR3 protein: CASSLRQGSIPYEQYF
clone size: NA; D gene: NA; V gene: TRBV7-6; J gene: TRBJ2-2; CDR3 DNA: TGTGCCAGCAGCTTAGCGCGGGCGGGGCCGAACACCGGGGAGCTGTTTTTT; CDR3 protein: CASSLARAGPNTGELFF
clone size: NA; D gene: NA; V gene: TRBV7-2; J gene: TRBJ1-2; CDR3 DNA: TGTGCCAGCAGCTTAGAAACAGCCTCTGGGGGCTACACCTTC; CDR3 protein: CASSLETASGGYTF
clone size: NA; D gene: NA; V gene: TRBV4-2; J gene: TRBJ2-2; CDR3 DNA: TGTGCCAGCAGCCAAGATGGGGGCTACGGCGGGGGGAACACCGGGGAGCTGTTTTTT; CDR3 protein: CASSQDGGYGGGNTGELFF
clone size: few; D gene: NA; V gene: TRBV7-6; J gene: TRBJ2-1; CDR3 DNA: TGTGCCAGCAGCTTAGGAGGTTTGGATGAGCAGTTCTTC; CDR3 protein: CASSLGGLDEQFF
clone size: NA; D gene: NA; V gene: TRBV2; J gene: TRBJ2-2; CDR3 DNA: TGTGCCAGCAGTAGAGGACTGTATAGCGGGGAGCTGTTTTTT; CDR3 protein: CASSRGLYSGELFF
clone size: NA; D gene: NA; V gene: TRBV9; J gene: TRBJ1-2; CDR3 DNA: TGTGCCAGCAGCGTCGGCAGGGTTGATGGCTACACCTTC; CDR3 protein: CASSVGRVDGYTF
clone size: NA; D gene: TRBD1; V gene: TRBV5-1; J gene: TRBJ2-5; CDR3 DNA: TGCGCCAGCAGCTCATCCAGGGGGATTCAAGAGACCCAGTACTTC; CDR3 protein: CASSSSRGIQETQYF
clone size: once; D gene: TRBD2; V gene: TRBV11-3; J gene: TRBJ2-3; CDR3 DNA: TGTGCCAGCAGCTTAAGACTAGCGGGGGGTCCAGATACGCAGTATTTT; CDR3 protein: CASSLRLAGGPDTQYF
clone size: NA; D gene: NA; V gene: TRBV2; J gene: TRBJ2-7; CDR3 DNA: TGTGCCAGCAGACGGACTGCAACCTACGAGCAGTACTTC; CDR3 protein: CASRRTATYEQYF
clone size: NA; D gene: NA; V gene: TRBV9; J gene: TRBJ1-2; CDR3 DNA: TGTGCCAGCAGCGTAAGCGGGACCTCCTATGGCTACACCTTC; CDR3 protein: CASSVSGTSYGYTF
clone size: NA; D gene: TRBD2; V gene: TRBV19; J gene: TRBJ2-5; CDR3 DNA: TGTGCCAGTAGCCCAGGACTAGCGGGAGGGGGGGAGACCCAGTACTTC; CDR3 protein: CASSPGLAGGGETQYF
clone size: once; D gene: NA; V gene: TRBV5-4; J gene: TRBJ1-4; CDR3 DNA: TGTGCCAGCAGCTTGAGAGATATCGGTAATGAAAAACTGTTTTTT; CDR3 protein: CASSLRDIGNEKLFF
clone size: NA; D gene: NA; V gene: TRBV9; J gene: TRBJ1-1; CDR3 DNA: TGTGCCAGCAGCCCCCAGACAGTCACGTCAGGGAACACTGAAGCTTTCTTT; CDR3 protein: CASSPQTVTSGNTEAFF
clone size: NA; D gene: NA; V gene: TRBV4-3; J gene: TRBJ1-1; CDR3 DNA: TGCGCCAGCAGCCAAGTATATACAGTGAACACTGAAGCTTTCTTT; CDR3 protein: CASSQVYTVNTEAFF
clone size: few; D gene: NA; V gene: TRBV5-1; J gene: TRBJ1-6; CDR3 DNA: TGCGCCAGCAGCCTCGGACAGATAAATTCACCCCTCCACTTT; CDR3 protein: CASSLGQINSPLHF
clone size: NA; D gene: NA; V gene: TRBV5-1; J gene: TRBJ2-5; CDR3 DNA: TGCGCCAGCAGCTTGGATCCGGGTAGGGAGACCCAGTACTTC; CDR3 protein: CASSLDPGRETQYF
clone size: NA; D gene: NA; V gene: TRBV30; J gene: TRBJ2-2; CDR3 DNA: TGTGCCTGGTGCCCCCGGACCGGGGAGCTGTTTTTT; CDR3 protein: CAWCPRTGELFF
clone size: once; D gene: TRBD1; V gene: TRBV5-1; J gene: TRBJ1-4; CDR3 DNA: TGCGCCAGCAGCACGGCGACAGGGACTAATGAAAAACTGTTTTTT; CDR3 protein: CASSTATGTNEKLFF
clone size: NA; D gene: NA; V gene: TRBV6-1; J gene: TRBJ2-7; CDR3 DNA: TGTGCCAGCAGTGTCCCCCCCATCGGGGATACCTACGAGCAGTACTTC; CDR3 protein: CASSVPPIGDTYEQYF
clone size: NA; D gene: TRBD2; V gene: TRBV27; J gene: TRBJ2-1; CDR3 DNA: TGTGCCAGCAGTTTATGGGCCCCCGGGACTAGCGGCCGTGAGGATGAGCAGTTCTTC; CDR3 protein: CASSLWAPGTSGREDEQFF
clone size: NA; D gene: TRBD2; V gene: TRBV4-1; J gene: TRBJ2-3; CDR3 DNA: TGCGCCAGCAGCCAAGATCTCGGGGGGACTAGCACAGATACGCAGTATTTT; CDR3 protein: CASSQDLGGTSTDTQYF
clone size: NA; D gene: TRBD1; V gene: TRBV6-6; J gene: TRBJ1-2; CDR3 DNA: TGTGCCAGCAGTCCGATCTCGACAGGGGTTGGCTACACCTTC; CDR3 protein: CASSPISTGVGYTF
clone size: NA; D gene: TRBD1; V gene: TRBV27; J gene: TRBJ1-1; CDR3 DNA: TGTGCCAGCAGTTTCCCTGCGACAGGGAGAACTGAAGCTTTCTTT; CDR3 protein: CASSFPATGRTEAFF
clone size: few; D gene: TRBD2; V gene: TRBV5-4; J gene: TRBJ2-7; CDR3 DNA: TGTGCCAGCAGCACCACGATGACTAGCGGGGGGGCCCACGAGCAGTACTTC; CDR3 protein: CASSTTMTSGGAHEQYF
clone size: NA; D gene: NA; V gene: TRBV7-9; J gene: TRBJ1-1; CDR3 DNA: TGTGCCAGCAGCTGGGGGGAGAACACTGAAGCTTTCTTT; CDR3 protein: CASSWGENTEAFF